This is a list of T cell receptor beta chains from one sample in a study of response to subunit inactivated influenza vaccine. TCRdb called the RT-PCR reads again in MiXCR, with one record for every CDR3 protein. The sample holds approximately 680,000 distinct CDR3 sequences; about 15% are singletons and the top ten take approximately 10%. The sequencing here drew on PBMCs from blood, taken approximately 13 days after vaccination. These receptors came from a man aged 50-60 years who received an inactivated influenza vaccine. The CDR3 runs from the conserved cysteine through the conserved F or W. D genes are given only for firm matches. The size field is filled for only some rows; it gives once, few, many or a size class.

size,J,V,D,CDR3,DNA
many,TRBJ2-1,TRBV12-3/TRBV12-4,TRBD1,CASSLAMDREQFF,TGTGCCAGCAGTTTAGCGATGGACAGGGAGCAGTTCTTC
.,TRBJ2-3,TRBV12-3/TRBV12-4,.,CASRPTGAFLDTQYF,TGTGCCAGCAGACCGACAGGAGCATTTTTGGATACGCAGTATTTT
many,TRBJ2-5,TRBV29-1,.,CSVEDWTEETQYF,TGCAGCGTTGAAGATTGGACGGAAGAGACCCAGTACTTC
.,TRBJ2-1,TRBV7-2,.,CASNLGLGHNEQFF,TGTGCCAGCAATTTGGGATTGGGGCACAATGAGCAGTTCTTC
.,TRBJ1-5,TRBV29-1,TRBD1,CSVCVGTGDQPQHF,TGCAGCGTCTGCGTTGGGACAGGGGACCAGCCCCAGCATTTT
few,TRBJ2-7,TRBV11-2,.,CASSLDRDRRWEQYF,TGTGCCAGCAGCTTAGATCGAGACAGGCGGTGGGAGCAGTACTTC
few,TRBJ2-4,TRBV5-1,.,CASSLGGAPASIQYF,TGCGCCAGCAGCCTGGGGGGGGCCCCCGCTAGCATTCAGTACTTC
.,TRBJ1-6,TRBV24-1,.,CASYPGRFNSPLHF,TGTGCCAGCTACCCTGGGCGGTTTAATTCACCCCTCCACTTT
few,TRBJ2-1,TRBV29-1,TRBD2,CSVGGTSGGAPIYNEQFF,TGCAGCGTTGGGGGGACTAGCGGGGGGGCCCCTATCTACAATGAGCAGTTCTTC
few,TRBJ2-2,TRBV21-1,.,CASSKNGAGTWAGELFF,TGTGCCAGCAGCAAAAATGGTGCGGGGACATGGGCCGGGGAGCTGTTTTTT
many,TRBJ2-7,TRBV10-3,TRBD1,CAISRQGSYEQYF,TGTGCCATCAGCAGACAGGGGTCCTACGAGCAGTACTTC
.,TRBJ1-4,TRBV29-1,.,CSGKRDEKLFF,TGCAGCGGGAAGAGGGATGAAAAACTGTTTTTT
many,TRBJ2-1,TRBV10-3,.,CAISESSGSYNEQFF,TGTGCCATCAGTGAATCCAGCGGCTCCTACAATGAGCAGTTCTTC
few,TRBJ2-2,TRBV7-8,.,CASSLQRATGELFF,TGTGCCAGCAGCTTGCAAAGGGCCACCGGGGAGCTGTTTTTT
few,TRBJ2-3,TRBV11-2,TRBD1,CASSPRQGPTDTQYF,TGTGCCAGCAGCCCTAGACAGGGCCCCACAGATACGCAGTATTTT
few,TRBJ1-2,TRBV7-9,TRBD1,CASSRGQTNYGYTF,TGTGCCAGCAGCCGGGGACAGACTAACTATGGCTACACCTTC
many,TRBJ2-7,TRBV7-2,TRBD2,CASSWTSGNYEQYF,TGTGCCAGCAGCTGGACTAGCGGGAACTACGAGCAGTACTTC
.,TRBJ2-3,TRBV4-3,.,CASSQYEGGAPSTDTQYF,TGCGCCAGCAGCCAATACGAAGGGGGAGCCCCTAGCACAGATACGCAGTATTTT
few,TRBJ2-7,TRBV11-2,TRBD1,CASSHGTGGNSYEQYF,TGTGCCAGCAGCCACGGGACAGGGGGGAACTCCTACGAGCAGTACTTC
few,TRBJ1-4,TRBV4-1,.,CASSQDQAATNEKLFF,TGCGCCAGCAGCCAAGATCAGGCTGCAACTAATGAAAAACTGTTTTTT
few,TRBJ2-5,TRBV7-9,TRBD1,CASSLGGQGQETQYF,TGTGCCAGCAGCTTAGGGGGACAGGGTCAAGAGACCCAGTACTTC
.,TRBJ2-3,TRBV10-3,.,CAISQMKSTDTQYF,TGTGCCATCAGCCAGATGAAATCCACGGATACGCAGTATTTT
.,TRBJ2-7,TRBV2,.,CASSEGRNSYEQYF,TGTGCCAGCAGTGAAGGCAGGAACTCCTACGAGCAGTACTTC
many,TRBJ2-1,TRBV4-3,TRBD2,CASSQTLAENYNEQFF,TGCGCCAGCAGCCAAACTCTAGCGGAGAACTACAATGAGCAGTTCTTC
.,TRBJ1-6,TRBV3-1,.,CASSQSSTFNSPLHF,TGTGCCAGCAGCCAATCGTCTACTTTTAATTCACCCCTCCACTTT
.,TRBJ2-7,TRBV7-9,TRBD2,CASSPRLAGSSYEQYF,TGTGCCAGCAGCCCCAGACTAGCGGGGAGCTCCTACGAGCAGTACTTC
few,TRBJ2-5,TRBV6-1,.,CASSVAGQETQYF,TGTGCCAGCAGTGTGGCAGGCCAAGAGACCCAGTACTTC
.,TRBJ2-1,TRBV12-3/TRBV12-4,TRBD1,CASSVYRGSYNEQFF,TGTGCCAGCAGTGTCTACAGGGGTTCGTACAATGAGCAGTTCTTC
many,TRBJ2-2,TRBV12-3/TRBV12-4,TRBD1,CASSPRQGATGELFF,TGTGCCAGCAGCCCTCGACAGGGGGCCACCGGGGAGCTGTTTTTT
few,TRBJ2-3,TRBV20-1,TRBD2,CSAGGTVASTDTQYF,TGCAGTGCGGGAGGGACGGTTGCTAGCACAGATACGCAGTATTTT
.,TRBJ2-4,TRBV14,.,CASSQVGTKNIQYF,TGTGCCAGCAGCCAAGTTGGGACCAAAAACATTCAGTACTTC
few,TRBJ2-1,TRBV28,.,CASSGQRALSYNEQFF,TGTGCCAGCAGTGGACAGAGGGCACTCTCCTACAATGAGCAGTTCTTC
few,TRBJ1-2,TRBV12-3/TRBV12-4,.,CASSLAGGGNYGYTF,TGTGCCAGCAGTTTAGCGGGGGGAGGTAACTATGGCTACACCTTC
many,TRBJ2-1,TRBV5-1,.,CASSFGPAEQFF,TGCGCCAGCAGCTTTGGGCCGGCTGAGCAGTTCTTC
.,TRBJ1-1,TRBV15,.,CGTSRDPLRAGGNTEAFF,TGTGGCACCAGCAGAGACCCCCTCCGGGCGGGGGGGAACACTGAAGCTTTCTTT
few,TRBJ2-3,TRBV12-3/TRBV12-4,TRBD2,CASSPGTSGGRGPQYF,TGTGCCAGCAGTCCGGGGACTAGCGGGGGGCGTGGGCCGCAGTATTTT
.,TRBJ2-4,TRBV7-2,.,CASSLAWGVSKNIQYF,TGTGCCAGCAGCTTAGCGTGGGGGGTTTCCAAAAACATTCAGTACTTC
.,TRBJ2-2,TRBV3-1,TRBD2,CASSQAYKGGGRTGELFF,TGTGCCAGCAGCCAAGCCTATAAGGGCGGGGGTCGTACCGGGGAGCTGTTTTTT
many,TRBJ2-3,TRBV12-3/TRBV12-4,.,CASSFIRDTQYF,TGTGCCAGCAGTTTTATAAGAGATACGCAGTATTTT
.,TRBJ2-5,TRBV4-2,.,CASSQDATLQETQYF,TGTGCCAGCAGCCAAGATGCGACACTCCAAGAGACCCAGTACTTC
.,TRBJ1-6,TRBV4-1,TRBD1,CASSQARRGTGYNSPLHF,TGCGCCAGCAGCCAAGCTCGCCGCGGGACAGGGTATAATTCACCCCTCCACTTT
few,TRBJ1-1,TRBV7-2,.,CASSQLRNTEAFF,TGTGCCAGCAGCCAGCTCAGGAACACTGAAGCTTTCTTT
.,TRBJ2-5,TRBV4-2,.,CASSQGSGQETQYF,TGTGCCAGCAGCCAAGGGTCAGGCCAAGAGACCCAGTACTTC
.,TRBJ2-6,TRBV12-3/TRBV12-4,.,CASSSQGIPSGANVLTF,TGTGCCAGCAGTTCCCAGGGAATTCCCTCTGGGGCCAACGTCCTGACTTTC
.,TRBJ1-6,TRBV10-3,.,CAISESSGSYNSPLHF,TGTGCCATCAGTGAGTCTTCGGGCTCCTATAATTCACCCCTCCACTTT
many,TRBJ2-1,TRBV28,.,CASSIQGGNYNEQFF,TGTGCCAGCAGTATTCAGGGGGGGAATTACAATGAGCAGTTCTTC
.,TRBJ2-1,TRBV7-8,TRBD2,CASSPGTLAGSHNEQFF,TGTGCCAGCAGCCCAGGGACACTAGCGGGATCTCACAATGAGCAGTTCTTC